This T cell receptor beta chain was retrieved from a study of T cells after yellow fever vaccination. For TCR, cDNA came from 5'RACE template switching, which added a universal primer site and UMIs. Via MiXCR, TCRdb re-called the 5' RACE reads, giving one row per CDR3 protein. The sample shows some 97,000 distinct CDR3 sequences, under 6.5% of them seen only once. CDR3 length: 14 amino acids. With 4 bases clipped from V and 3 bases from J, the junction kept 3 bases outside the gene matches. The germline V gene has CDR1 SGHDN and CDR2 FVKESK. Points from the study as a whole: Faster peaking, at day 5 versus 15, marked a secondary response that was weaker.

This clonotype occurred many times. Its specificity is not known. The sequencing here drew on CD8+ T cells sorted from PBMCs, taken 10 days after the yellow fever booster vaccination. The chain uses TRBV14 and TRBJ2-7; 10 bases align to TRBD1. The receptor's source is a man in his late teens or twenties who received the YFV17D yellow fever vaccine. CDR3 loop: CASSLGQGDYEQYV. The CDR3 DNA is TGTGCCAGCAGCCTCGGACAGGGGGACTACGAGCAGTACGTC.